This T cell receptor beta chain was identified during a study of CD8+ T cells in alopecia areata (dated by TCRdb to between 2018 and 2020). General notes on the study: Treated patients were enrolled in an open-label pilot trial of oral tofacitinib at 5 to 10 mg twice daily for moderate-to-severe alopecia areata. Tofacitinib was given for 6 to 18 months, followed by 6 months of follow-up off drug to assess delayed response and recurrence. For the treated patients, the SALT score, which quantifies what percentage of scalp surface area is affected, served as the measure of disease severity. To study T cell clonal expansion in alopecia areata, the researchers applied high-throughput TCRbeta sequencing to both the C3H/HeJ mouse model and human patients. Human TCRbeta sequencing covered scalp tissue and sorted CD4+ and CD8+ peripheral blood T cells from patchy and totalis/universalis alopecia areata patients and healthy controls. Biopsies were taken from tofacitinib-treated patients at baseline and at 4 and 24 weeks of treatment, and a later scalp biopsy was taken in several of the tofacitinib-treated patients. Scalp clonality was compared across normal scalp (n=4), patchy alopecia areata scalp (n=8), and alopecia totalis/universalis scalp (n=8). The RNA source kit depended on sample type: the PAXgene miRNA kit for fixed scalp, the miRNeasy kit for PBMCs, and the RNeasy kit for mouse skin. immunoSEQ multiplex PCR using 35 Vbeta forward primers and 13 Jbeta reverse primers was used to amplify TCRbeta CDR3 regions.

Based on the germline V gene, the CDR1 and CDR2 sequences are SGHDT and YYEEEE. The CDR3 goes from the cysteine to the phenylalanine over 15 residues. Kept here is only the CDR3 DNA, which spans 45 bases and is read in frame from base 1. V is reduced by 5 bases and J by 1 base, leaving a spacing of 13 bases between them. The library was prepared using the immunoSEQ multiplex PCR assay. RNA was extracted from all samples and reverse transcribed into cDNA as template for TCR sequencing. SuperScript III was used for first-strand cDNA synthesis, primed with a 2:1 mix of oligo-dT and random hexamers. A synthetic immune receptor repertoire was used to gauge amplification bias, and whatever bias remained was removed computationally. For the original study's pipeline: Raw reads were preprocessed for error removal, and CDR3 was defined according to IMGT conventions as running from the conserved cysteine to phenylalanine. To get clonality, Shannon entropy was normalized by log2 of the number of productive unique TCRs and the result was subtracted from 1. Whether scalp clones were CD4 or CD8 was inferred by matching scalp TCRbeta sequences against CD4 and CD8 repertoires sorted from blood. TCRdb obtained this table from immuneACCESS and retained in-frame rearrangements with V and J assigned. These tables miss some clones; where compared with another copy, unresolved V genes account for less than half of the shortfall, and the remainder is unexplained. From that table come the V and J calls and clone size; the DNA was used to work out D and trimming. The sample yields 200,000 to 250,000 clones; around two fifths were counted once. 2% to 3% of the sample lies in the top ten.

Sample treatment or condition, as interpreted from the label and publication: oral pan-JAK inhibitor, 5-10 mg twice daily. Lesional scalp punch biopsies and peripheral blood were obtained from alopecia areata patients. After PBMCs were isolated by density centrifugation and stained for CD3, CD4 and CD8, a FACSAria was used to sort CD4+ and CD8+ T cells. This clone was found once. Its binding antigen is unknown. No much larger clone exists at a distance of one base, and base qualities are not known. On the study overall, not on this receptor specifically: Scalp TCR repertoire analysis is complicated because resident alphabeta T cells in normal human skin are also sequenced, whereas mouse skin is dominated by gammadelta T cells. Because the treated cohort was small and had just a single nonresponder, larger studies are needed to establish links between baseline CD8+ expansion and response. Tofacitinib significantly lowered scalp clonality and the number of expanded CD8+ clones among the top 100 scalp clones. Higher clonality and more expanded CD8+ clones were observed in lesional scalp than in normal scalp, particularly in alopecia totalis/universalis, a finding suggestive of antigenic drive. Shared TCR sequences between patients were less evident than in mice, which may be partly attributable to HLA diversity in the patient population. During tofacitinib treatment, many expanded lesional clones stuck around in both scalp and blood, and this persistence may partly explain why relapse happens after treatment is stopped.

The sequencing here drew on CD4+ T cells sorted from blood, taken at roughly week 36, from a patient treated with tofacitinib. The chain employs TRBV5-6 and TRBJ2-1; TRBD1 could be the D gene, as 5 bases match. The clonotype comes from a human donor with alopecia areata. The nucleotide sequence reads TGTGCCAGCAGTTCAGGGATAGGGTCCTACAATGAGCAGTTCTTC. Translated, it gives CASSSGIGSYNEQFF.